A selection of T cell receptor beta chains follows, all from one sample in a study of T-cell memory formation after mild COVID-19. Using its own MiXCR run on the 5' RACE reads, TCRdb lists one record per CDR3 protein. The table includes 400,000 to 500,000 distinct CDR3 sequences, roughly 20% detected once. The source material was PBMCs or a T cell subset sorted from them (not recorded which). The origin of the receptors is an adult woman who had mild COVID-19 (a few samples of this study predate the infection). Cell type and time point are not known. CDR3s include the opening cysteine and the closing phenylalanine or tryptophan. D genes are given only for firm matches. Not every row has a clone size; where given, it reads once, few, many or a size class.

d_call j_call v_call clone_size cdr3_nt cdr3_aa
NA TRBJ2-3 TRBV27 few TGTGCCAGCAGCAGATTCGCAGATACGCAGTATTTT CASSRFADTQYF
NA TRBJ1-3 TRBV15 few TGTGCCACCAGCTTTGGGGAGTACTCTGGAAACACCATATATTTT CATSFGEYSGNTIYF
NA TRBJ1-2 TRBV18 NA TGTGCCAGCTCACCCGGGGAATATGGCTACACCTTC CASSPGEYGYTF
NA TRBJ1-1 TRBV29-1 few TGCAGCGTTGTTAGTGGTCTTGGCACTGAAGCTTTCTTT CSVVSGLGTEAFF
NA TRBJ1-2 TRBV18 NA TGTGCCAGCTCACCGGGACTGAACTATGGCTACACCTTC CASSPGLNYGYTF
NA TRBJ2-7 TRBV7-2 few TGTGCCAGCAGCGGGGACACTCACTATTACGAGCAGTACTTC CASSGDTHYYEQYF
NA TRBJ2-1 TRBV12-3/TRBV12-4 NA TGTGCCAGCAGCCCCAAACGGTACGATGAGCAGTTCTTC CASSPKRYDEQFF
NA TRBJ2-1 TRBV7-3 NA TGTGCCAGCAGCTACTTGGGGCCGTCGGTCGGAGGTGAGCAGTTCTTC CASSYLGPSVGGEQFF
TRBD2 TRBJ2-5 TRBV5-1 NA TGCGCCAGCAGCTTCGCGGCGGGAGCAAAGGGGACCCAGTACTTC CASSFAAGAKGTQYF
NA TRBJ1-1 TRBV29-1 NA TGCAGCGTTGTCATCCGGGCAGGACTGAACACTGAAGCTTTCTTT CSVVIRAGLNTEAFF
TRBD2 TRBJ2-5 TRBV24-1 many TGTGCCACCAGTGATCCGACTAGCGGCCAAGAGACCCAGTACTTC CATSDPTSGQETQYF
NA TRBJ2-3 TRBV24-1 few TGTGCCACCAGAGAGAACGCGGGAAAAGATACGCAGTATTTT CATRENAGKDTQYF
NA TRBJ2-7 TRBV12-3/TRBV12-4 many TGTGCCAGCAGTTTCAACCTCTACGAGCAGTACTTC CASSFNLYEQYF
NA TRBJ1-6 TRBV7-9 few TGTGCCAGCAGCTTAAGGGGGAGTGGGGGCGCACATTCACCCCTCCACTTT CASSLRGSGGAHSPLHF
NA TRBJ2-3 TRBV12-3/TRBV12-4 NA TGTGCCAGCACCCTGGGTGTTAACACAGATACGCAGTATTTT CASTLGVNTDTQYF
NA TRBJ2-7 TRBV7-6 many TGTGCCAGCAGCTTAGGGAATGACGGATACGAGCAGTACTTC CASSLGNDGYEQYF
NA TRBJ2-7 TRBV15 NA TGTGCCACCAGCAGAGATCAGGGGCAGACAGACTACGAGCAGTACTTC CATSRDQGQTDYEQYF
TRBD2 TRBJ2-1 TRBV19 NA TGTGCCAGTAGTATAAGGGCTAGCGGGGCATACAATGAGCAGTTCTTC CASSIRASGAYNEQFF
TRBD1 TRBJ1-1 TRBV7-9 NA TGTGCCAGCACCCGACAGGGGGATGAAGCTTTCTTT CASTRQGDEAFF